This T cell receptor beta chain stems from a study of T-cell reconstitution after alpha-beta-depleted transplantation in children (dated by TCRdb to the mid-2010s). Looking at the study overall: T-cell immune reconstitution after TCRalphabeta/CD19-depleted allogeneic hematopoietic cell transplantation in children was quantitatively tracked in the study by means of TCR repertoire profiling.

This clonotype is a singleton in its sample. The antigen it binds to is not known. Base quality data are lacking; no much larger clone is found one base away. One read is thin evidence. The library was made by PCR. Sequenced on an Illumina HiSeq 2500. Molecular barcoding was employed in the preparation of TCR libraries, with unique molecular identifiers being used to normalize TCRbeta repertoire quantification. Using fastp at Q25 and MiXCR, TCRdb reprocessed the public reads and kept productive beta chains. Records with the same CDR3 protein are collapsed into one entry carrying the most frequent genes and DNA. The sample table lists 400,000 to 500,000 distinct CDR3 sequences, roughly a tenth of them with a count of one. The ten largest make up approximately 5% of the sample. This sequence originates from a human donor who donated a stem cell graft to a child with acute myeloid leukemia. The sample here was PBMCs from the stem cell graft donor, taken from the stem cell graft.

The CDR3 in this case is CASSLTADTGTEAFF. The DNA reads as follows: TGTGCCAGCAGCTTAACCGCGGACACGGGCACTGAAGCTTTCTTT. The V and J genes are TRBV7-3 and TRBJ1-1, and TRBD1 may be the D gene, going by 5 matching bases. V is reduced by 0 bases and J by 4 bases, leaving a spacing of 12 bases between them. The germline V gene encodes CDR1 SGHTA and CDR2 FQGTGA. The CDR3 sequence holds 15 residues, the cysteine and phenylalanine included. Left in the record is the CDR3 DNA by itself, 45 bases read in frame from the first base.